This TCR beta chain was captured by sequencing in a study of T cells in Graves' hyperthyroidism and ophthalmopathy. Study results and limitations: The model foresaw ophthalmopathy a median 6.5 months prior to onset. Most thyroid clonotypes that were expanded above 0.001 also turned up in blood.

There are a few counts of this clonotype. The antigen is not known. No progression to ophthalmopathy during 18 months of follow-up defined stable disease. Regions amplified from RNA transcripts were the TCR beta CDR3 regions. The HTBI primer set served for first-round RT-PCR of the TCR CDR3. TCRdb reprocessed the multiplex PCR reads via MiXCR and lists one record per CDR3 protein. This sample has hundreds of thousands of distinct CDR3 sequences, with approximately 15% found just once. The germline gives CDR1 KGHSH, CDR2 LQKENI. Trimming removed 0 bases at V and 2 bases at J, with 11 bases between. The CDR3 covers 16 residues.

The sequence derives from a woman aged 18-29 years with Graves' hyperthyroidism. The V call is TRBV18, the J call TRBJ1-3; D not resolved. The sequenced material came from blood. This chain's CDR3 is CASSPPERATGNTIYF. The DNA of the CDR3 is TGTGCCAGCTCACCACCGGAGAGGGCGACTGGAAACACCATATATTTT.